The 30 T cell receptor beta chains listed next were all sequenced from one sample in a study of blood T cell repertoires in COVID-19. Measured with immunoSEQ multiplex PCR; TCRdb has only the in-frame clones, and not every one. Of around 300,000 clones in the sample, around 89% were seen once. Sequencing used PBMCs or T cells enriched from blood (not recorded which). The receptors stem from a woman in her forties or fifties who had recovered from COVID-19.

The chain employs TRBV28 and TRBJ1-5, with 7 nucleotides matching TRBD1. In germline, CDR1 is MDHEN, CDR2 SYDVKM. CDR3 length: 14 residues. V gave up 6 bases and J gave up 7 bases; unmatched junction bases: 9. For the CDR3, the DNA is TGTGCCAGCAGCCCAGGGACAGTCCAACAGCCCCAGCATTTT. This translates into CASSPGTVQQPQHF.

The rearrangement uses TRBV7-2 and TRBJ2-1; 12 positions agree with TRBD2. The ends lost 0 bases at V and 8 bases at J; junction bases unmatched: 5. Germline values: CDR1 SGHTA, CDR2 FQGNSA. CDR3 length equals 16 residues. DNA for the CDR3: TGTGCCAGCAGCTTAGCATCTAGCGGGAGGGCCGATGAGCAGTTCTTC. It is translated as CASSLASSGRADEQFF.

This clone was observed a single time. The chain recombines TRBV30 with TRBJ1-5; D gene uncertain. Germline V gene data show CDR1 as GTSNPN and CDR2 as SVGIG (reference sequence). Trimming shortened V by 1 base and J by 7 bases, and 11 bases separated the two germline ends. The CDR3 length is 13 residues. CDR3 sequence reads: CAWSAGVFQPQHF. DNA for the CDR3: TGTGCCTGGAGTGCCGGGGTATTCCAGCCCCAGCATTTT. The whole variable domain, filled in from reference TRBV30 and TRBJ1-5, reads SQTIHQWPATLVQPVGSPLSLECTVEGTSNPNLYWYRQAAGRGLQLLFYSVGIGQISSEVPQNLSASRPQDRQFILSSKKLLLSDSGFYLCAWSAGVFQPQHFGDGTRLSIL.

The chain is built from TRBV28 and TRBJ2-7, with 8 bases aligning to TRBD1. Germline lookup yields CDR1 MDHEN and CDR2 SYDVKM. V lost 5 bases and J lost 3; bases outside the gene matches: 6. This CDR3 contains 14 residues. This CDR3 reads CASSPQGGNYEQYF. DNA of the CDR3: TGTGCCAGCAGTCCACAGGGGGGAAACTACGAGCAGTACTTC.

Comments on this clone: The same CDR3 also results from other DNA sequences found in this sample. This sequence joins TRBV18 and TRBJ1-6, with 11 bases identical to TRBD1. CDR1 KGHSH and CDR2 LQKENI come from the germline V gene. There are 14 residues in the CDR3. With 3 bases clipped from V and 10 bases from J, the junction kept 2 bases outside the gene matches. CDR3 sequence (DNA): TGTGCCAGCTCACCGGACAGGGGGCGATCACCCCTCCACTTT. Its protein is CASSPDRGRSPLHF.

The V call is TRBV15, the J call TRBJ2-7, with 14 bases lining up with TRBD2. The V segment lost 6 bases and the J segment 5 bases; nucleotides outside the gene matches: 9. CDR1 and CDR2 (germline): LNHNV, YYDKDF (reference sequence). The CDR3 covers 16 residues. This CDR3 is CATRGGLAGVSNEQYF. The CDR3 DNA follows: TGTGCCACCAGAGGGGGACTAGCGGGAGTTTCCAACGAGCAGTACTTC.

The chain carries TRBV19 and TRBJ1-2, with D perhaps matching TRBD1 (5 bases). The germline V and J ends were trimmed by 6 bases and 0 bases, with 11 bases remaining between them. The CDR3 has 14 residues. Looked up from germline, CDR1 is LNHDA and CDR2 is SQIVND (reference sequence). CDR3 loop: CASSPGSPNYGYTF. The CDR3, as DNA: TGTGCCAGTAGCCCAGGGTCCCCTAACTATGGCTACACCTTC.

The chain has TRBV6-2 or TRBV6-3 and TRBJ1-5, with 7 positions matching TRBD1. Unmatched junction bases numbered 4, after V lost 0 bases and J lost 5 bases. The CDR3 spans 15 residues. CDR1 and CDR2 (germline): MNHEY, SVGEGT. CDR3 sequence reads: CASSYSGTAYQPQHF. The CDR3 DNA follows: TGTGCCAGCAGTTACTCCGGGACAGCTTATCAGCCCCAGCATTTT.

The count of this clone is one. The chain combines TRBV13 with TRBJ2-4, with D possibly TRBD2 on 5 matching bases. The germline CDR1 and CDR2 sequences are PRHDT and FYEKMQ (reference sequence). Trimming pared 5 bases from V and 8 bases from J, leaving 13 bases between. The CDR3 consists of 13 residues. The CDR3 DNA reads TGTGCCAGCAGCACGGGATCCCGGGACATTCAGTACTTC. It codes for CASSTGSRDIQYF.

The rearrangement uses TRBV6-5 and TRBJ1-2; 8 bases are a match to TRBD1. The trim removed 2 bases at V and 0 bases at J, leaving 5 bases unmatched. Germline CDR1 is MNHEY and CDR2 is SVGAGI. The CDR3 extends over 16 amino acids. The CDR3 region is CASSYTGQGTNYGYTF. Here the CDR3 DNA reads TGTGCCAGCAGTTACACCGGACAGGGCACTAACTATGGCTACACCTTC.

V usage is TRBV5-1 and J usage is TRBJ2-3; maybe TRBD2 (6 bases). Germline V gene sequence: CDR1 SGHRS, CDR2 YFSETQ. V lost 2 bases and J lost 1, with 17 bases in between. The CDR3 is made up of 17 amino acids. The CDR3 protein is CASSLGGTSGGTDTQYF. CDR3 sequence (DNA): TGCGCCAGCAGCTTAGGCGGGACCTCCGGCGGCACAGATACGCAGTATTTT.

This sequence joins TRBV6-2 or TRBV6-3 and TRBJ2-7; 12 nucleotides agree with TRBD1. From germline, CDR1 is MNHEY and CDR2 SVGEGT. This CDR3 comprises 15 residues. After removal of 2 bases from V and 5 bases from J, the junction contained 4 bases not matched to a gene. CDR3 loop: CASSYRGQGANEQYF. CDR3 sequence (DNA): TGTGCCAGCAGTTACAGGGGACAGGGGGCAAACGAGCAGTACTTC.

The sample holds a few counts of this clone. V and J are TRBV2 and TRBJ1-2; 10 bases map to TRBD1. Germline-derived CDR1 and CDR2 are SNHLY and FYNNEI. The CDR3 has 12 residues. With 3 bases clipped from V and 14 bases from J, the junction kept 6 bases outside the gene matches. CDR3 DNA: TGTGCCAGCAGTGAGGGGACAGGGGCCCAAACCTTC. Protein product: CASSEGTGAQTF.

The rearrangement joins TRBV4-1 to TRBJ2-1; 9 bases match TRBD2. The germline CDR1 and CDR2 sequences are MGHRA and YSYEKL. V shed 5 bases and J 6 bases; nucleotides not matched to a gene: 8. This CDR3 region has 15 residues. The CDR3 nucleotides are TGCGCCAGCAGCAAGGGACTAGCTTGGGGCAATGAGCAGTTCTTC. Residues: CASSKGLAWGNEQFF.

This sequence joins TRBV5-6 and TRBJ1-1, with D hard to call. The germline gives CDR1 SGHDT, CDR2 YYEEEE. The CDR3 contains 16 residues. V was trimmed by 0 bases and J by 3 bases, leaving 15 bases between them. CDR3: CASSLDGGRADTEAFF. In DNA form, the CDR3 reads TGTGCCAGCAGCTTGGATGGAGGTCGGGCGGACACTGAAGCTTTCTTT.

The rearrangement links TRBV19 to TRBJ2-4, with TRBD1 matching over 8 bases. CDR1 LNHDA and CDR2 SQIVND come from the germline V gene (reference sequence). The CDR3 runs 16 residues. V lost 2 bases and J lost 1; bases outside the gene matches: 4. CDR3 sequence: CASSISGGKAKNIQYF. CDR3 DNA sequence: TGTGCCAGTAGTATATCAGGGGGCAAGGCCAAAAACATTCAGTACTTC.

This clone was recorded only once. The chain recombines TRBV25-1 with TRBJ2-3, with D perhaps matching TRBD1 (8 bases). The germline gives CDR1 MGHDK, CDR2 SYGVNS. The V end was cut by 3 bases, the J end by 9 bases, with 19 bases between. The CDR3 runs to 15 residues. The CDR3 sequence is CASSDQGQGGNTQYF. CDR3 sequence (DNA): TGTGCCAGCAGTGACCAAGGACAGGGAGGGAACACGCAGTATTTT.

The chain recombines TRBV5-5 with TRBJ2-7; 10 nucleotides agree with TRBD2. The junction had 2 bases not matched to a gene; V was cut back by 4 bases and J by 4 bases. Germline CDR1 and CDR2: SGHKS and YYEKEE (reference sequence). This CDR3 region has 13 residues. CDR3 DNA sequence: TGTGCCAGCAGCCGGGGACTAGCGTACGAGCAGTACTTC. As protein: CASSRGLAYEQYF.

The chain couples TRBV7-9 to TRBJ2-7; 8 bases fit TRBD1. CDR3 length: 15 residues. The V segment lost 6 bases and the J segment 2 bases; nucleotides outside the gene matches: 9. From germline, CDR1 is SEHNR and CDR2 FQNEAQ (reference sequence). CDR3 sequence: CASRGTGEGTYEQYF. The CDR3 DNA reads as TGTGCCAGCAGGGGGACAGGAGAGGGTACCTACGAGCAGTACTTC.

A remark on this clone: This sample includes further DNA sequences coding for the same CDR3. V is TRBV28 and J is TRBJ2-2; no clear D gene. CDR3 length equals 13 residues. V was pared by 5 bases and J by 2 bases, with 6 bases between. Germline-derived CDR1 and CDR2 are MDHEN and SYDVKM. The CDR3 sequence: CASSPTNTGELFF. CDR3 sequence (DNA): TGTGCCAGCAGTCCAACAAACACCGGGGAGCTGTTTTTT.

The chain carries TRBV6-5 and TRBJ2-3; D is uncertain. The CDR3 is 14 amino acids. V was pared by 4 bases and J by 0 bases, with 8 bases between. Germline CDR1 MNHEY, CDR2 SVGAGI. Here the CDR3 reads CASSSELSTDTQYF. CDR3 bases: TGTGCCAGCAGTTCAGAATTAAGCACAGATACGCAGTATTTT.

DNA for the CDR3: TGTGCCATCAGTGAGTCAGAGGGCGGACTAGTTGAAGACGAGAAATTCTTC. Its translation: CAISESEGGLVEDEKFF. This chain uses TRBV10-3 with TRBJ2-1; TRBD2 matches 7 bases. Germline V gene sequence: CDR1 ENHRY, CDR2 SYGVKD. Trimming took 0 bases from V and 16 from J; bases not matched to a gene: 21. The CDR3 is 17 amino acids.

The rearrangement joins TRBV14 to TRBJ2-3, with D possibly matching TRBD2 (5 bases). V was trimmed by 3 bases and J by 5 bases, leaving 15 bases between them. The CDR3 loop spans 15 amino acids. Germline assignment: CDR1 SGHDN and CDR2 FVKESK. The CDR3 nucleotides read TGTGCCAGCAGCCAGGTAGACTATCTCCGAGATACGCAGTATTTT. This gives the protein CASSQVDYLRDTQYF.

V and J are TRBV18 and TRBJ2-7; 8 bases are shared with TRBD1. The length of the CDR3 is 14 residues. Trimming at V came to 3 bases and at J to 3 bases, leaving 4 bases not matched to a gene. Germline CDR1 is KGHSH and CDR2 is LQKENI. The CDR3 DNA sequence: TGTGCCAGCTCACCTTCGGGACAGGACTACGAGCAGTACTTC. Its translation: CASSPSGQDYEQYF.

The chain has TRBV30 and TRBJ1-3; 9 bases line up with TRBD1. V lost 5 bases and J lost 4; bases outside the gene matches: 3. Looked up from germline, CDR1 is GTSNPN and CDR2 is SVGIG (reference sequence). The CDR3 covers 13 residues. CDR3 in DNA: TGTGCCTGGGGGACAGGGCCGGGAAACACCATATATTTT. Translated: CAWGTGPGNTIYF.

This clone was recorded only once. The V gene is TRBV7-9, the J gene TRBJ2-1; 7 positions agree with TRBD2. The J segment lost 8 bases and the V segment lost 0 bases, leaving 7 bases of the junction unmatched. Germline loops: CDR1 SEHNR, CDR2 FQNEAQ (reference sequence). This CDR3 has 15 amino acids. The CDR3 DNA sequence: TGTGCCAGCAGCTTAGCATCGGGAGGAAGTCATGAGCAGTTCTTC. This sequence encodes CASSLASGGSHEQFF.

The chain joins TRBV6-2 or TRBV6-3 to TRBJ1-5; 7 nucleotides align to TRBD1. Germline V lookup: CDR1 MNHEY, CDR2 SVGEGT. The CDR3 is made up of 14 amino acids. V shed 0 bases and J 6 bases; nucleotides not matched to a gene: 2. In DNA, the CDR3 is TGTGCCAGCAGTTACTCGACAGGGACTCAGCCCCAGCATTTT. Its protein is CASSYSTGTQPQHF.

The chain has TRBV5-4 and TRBJ2-3; D remains ambiguous. CDR1 and CDR2 (germline): SGHNT, YYREEE (reference sequence). The V end was cut by 4 bases, the J end by 6 bases, with 12 bases between. This CDR3 comprises 13 residues. The CDR3 protein is CASSIPGKDTQYF. The CDR3 DNA sequence: TGTGCCAGCAGCATCCCGGGTAAGGATACGCAGTATTTT.

The chain has TRBV7-2 and TRBJ1-6; TRBD1 agrees at 8 bases. The CDR3 covers 13 residues. Trimming removed 5 bases from V and 7 bases from J; junction bases left unmatched: 1. CDR1 is SGHTA, CDR2 FQGNSA, per germline. CDR3: CASSRQGNSPLHF. DNA of the CDR3: TGTGCCAGCAGCCGACAGGGGAATTCACCCCTCCACTTT.

V is TRBV6-5 and J is TRBJ2-7; 11 nucleotides align to TRBD1. Unmatched junction bases numbered 1, after V lost 2 bases and J lost 1 base. From germline, CDR1 is MNHEY and CDR2 SVGAGI. The CDR3 is made up of 15 amino acids. CDR3 residues: CASSYGQGASYEQYF. The CDR3, as DNA: TGTGCCAGCAGTTACGGACAGGGGGCATCCTACGAGCAGTACTTC.